Sequencing of this TCR beta chain was carried out in a study of radiotherapy plus CTLA-4 blockade in lung cancer. Study at large: Objective responses emerged in over 15% of patients, and about 30% attained disease control.

TCRdb keeps only in-frame clones here, not all; method: immunoSEQ multiplex PCR. The sample yields some 110,000 clones, roughly 86% seen once. Study outcomes and limitations: There was expansion of tumor-derived TCR clones in blood after radiotherapy plus ipilimumab. Alongside interferon-beta, early blood T cell clone dynamics were reportedly the best predictor of response.

This CDR3 has 14 amino acids. Germline trimming cut 4 bases from V and 3 bases from J; bases unmatched to any gene: 6. Germline CDR1 and CDR2: SQVTM and ANQGSEA. About this clone itself: What it recognizes is unknown.

The chain links TRBV29-1 to TRBJ2-5; 9 nucleotides align to TRBD1. The sequence came from a human donor with non-small cell lung cancer that progressed on radiotherapy plus ipilimumab. Some clones in this sample may be carry-over from other donors' samples. The specimen was peripheral blood, collected from a patient treated with radiotherapy plus ipilimumab. For the CDR3, the DNA is TGCAGCGTTGGGGGGACAGGGCACAAAGAGACCCAGTACTTC. Translation gives CSVGGTGHKETQYF.